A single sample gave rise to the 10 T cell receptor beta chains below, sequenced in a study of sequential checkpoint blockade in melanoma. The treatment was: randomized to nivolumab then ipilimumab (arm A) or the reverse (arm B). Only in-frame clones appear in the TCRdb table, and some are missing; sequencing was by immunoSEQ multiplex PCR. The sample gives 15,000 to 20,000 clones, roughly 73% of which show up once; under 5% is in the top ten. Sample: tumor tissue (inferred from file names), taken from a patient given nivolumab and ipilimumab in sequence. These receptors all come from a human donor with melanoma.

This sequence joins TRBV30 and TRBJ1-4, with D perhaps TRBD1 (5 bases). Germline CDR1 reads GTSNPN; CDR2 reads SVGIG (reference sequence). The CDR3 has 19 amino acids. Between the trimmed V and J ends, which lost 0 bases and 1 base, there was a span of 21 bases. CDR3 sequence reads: CAWSVKSGTASLTNEKLFF. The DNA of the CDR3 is TGTGCCTGGAGTGTAAAATCCGGGACCGCTTCCTTAACTAATGAAAAACTGTTTTTT.

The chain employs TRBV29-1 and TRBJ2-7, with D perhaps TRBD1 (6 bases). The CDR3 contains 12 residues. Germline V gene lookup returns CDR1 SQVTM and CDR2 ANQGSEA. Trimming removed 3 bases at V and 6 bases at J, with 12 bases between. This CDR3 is CSVDVIGGEQYF. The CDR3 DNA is TGCAGCGTTGACGTAATAGGGGGCGAGCAGTACTTC.

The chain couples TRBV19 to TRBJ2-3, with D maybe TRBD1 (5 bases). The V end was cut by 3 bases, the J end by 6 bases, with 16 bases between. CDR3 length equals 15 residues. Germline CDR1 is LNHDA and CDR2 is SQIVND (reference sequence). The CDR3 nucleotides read TGTGCCAGTAGTATGGGGCAGTATGCAGCGGATACGCAGTATTTT. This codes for CASSMGQYAADTQYF.

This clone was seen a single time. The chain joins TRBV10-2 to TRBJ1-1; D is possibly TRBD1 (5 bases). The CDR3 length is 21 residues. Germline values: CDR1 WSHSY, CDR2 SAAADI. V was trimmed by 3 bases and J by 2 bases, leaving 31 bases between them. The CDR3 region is CASSEGACGGVGVVGNTEAFF. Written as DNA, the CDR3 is TGCGCCAGCAGTGAAGGGGCGTGCGGGGGGGTAGGTGTGGTAGGTAACACTGAAGCTTTCTTT.

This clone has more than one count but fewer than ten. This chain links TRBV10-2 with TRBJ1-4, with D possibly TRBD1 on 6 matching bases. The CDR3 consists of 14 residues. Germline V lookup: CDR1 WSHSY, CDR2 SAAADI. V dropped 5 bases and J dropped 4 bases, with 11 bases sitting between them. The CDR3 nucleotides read TGCGCCAGCAGTCGGACAGTTAATAATGAAAAACTGTTTTTT. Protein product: CASSRTVNNEKLFF.

This CDR3 reads CASRYGTSGINEQFF. The CDR3, as DNA: TGTGCCAGCAGGTACGGGACTAGCGGCATCAATGAGCAGTTCTTC. The chain recombines TRBV28 with TRBJ2-1, with 11 bases aligning to TRBD2. The CDR3 spans 15 residues. Germline loops: CDR1 MDHEN, CDR2 SYDVKM. The J segment lost 6 bases and the V segment lost 6 bases, leaving 7 bases of the junction unmatched. The full variable domain, in which reference TRBV28 and TRBJ2-1 provide the parts outside the CDR3, is DVKVTQSSRYLVKRTGEKVFLECVQDMDHENMFWYRQDPGLGLRLIYFSYDVKMKEKGDIPEGYSVSREKKERFSLILESASTNQTSMYLCASRYGTSGINEQFFGPGTRLTVL.

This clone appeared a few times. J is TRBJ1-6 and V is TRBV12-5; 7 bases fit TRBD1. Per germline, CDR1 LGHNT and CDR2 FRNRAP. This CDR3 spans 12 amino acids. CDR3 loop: CASRQGGSPLHF. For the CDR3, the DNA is TGTGCCAGCCGACAGGGAGGTTCACCCCTCCACTTT.

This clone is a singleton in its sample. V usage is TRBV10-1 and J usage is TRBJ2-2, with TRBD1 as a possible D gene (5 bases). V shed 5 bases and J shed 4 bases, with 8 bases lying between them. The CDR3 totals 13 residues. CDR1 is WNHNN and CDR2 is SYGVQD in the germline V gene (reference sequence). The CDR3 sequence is CASSQTGTGELFF. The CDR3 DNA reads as TGCGCCAGCAGTCAAACAGGCACCGGGGAGCTGTTTTTT.

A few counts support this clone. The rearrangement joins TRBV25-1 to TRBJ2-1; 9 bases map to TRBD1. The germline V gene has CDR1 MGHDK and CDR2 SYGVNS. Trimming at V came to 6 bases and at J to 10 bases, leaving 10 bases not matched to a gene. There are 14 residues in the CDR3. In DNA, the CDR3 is TGTGCCAGCAGACTGGGACAGGGAGATGTCGAGCAGTTCTTC. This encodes CASRLGQGDVEQFF.

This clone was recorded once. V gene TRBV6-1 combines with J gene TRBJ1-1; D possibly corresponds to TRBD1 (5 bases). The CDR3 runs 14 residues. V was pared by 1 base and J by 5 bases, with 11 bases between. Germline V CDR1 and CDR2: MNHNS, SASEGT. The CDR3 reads CASSEGGGDTEAFF. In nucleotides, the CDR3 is TGTGCCAGCAGTGAAGGAGGAGGGGATACTGAAGCTTTCTTT.